The T cell receptor beta chain under discussion was sequenced for a study of OX40 agonist ivuxolimab in advanced cancers. With regard to the full study: Ivuxolimab, which targeted the costimulatory receptor OX40 (CD134), was an agonistic, fully human IgG2 monoclonal antibody. Prior anti-PD-1, anti-PD-L1 or anti-CTLA-4 therapy was permitted, and approximately 40% of dose-escalation patients had received checkpoint inhibitors. Partial responses occurred in three dose-escalation patients: two with cutaneous melanoma and one with hepatocellular carcinoma. Intravenous ivuxolimab was administered to patients every 2 weeks at six dose levels: 0.01, 0.1, 0.3, 1.5, 3 and 10 mg/kg. The paper reports the monotherapy dose-escalation portion (N = 52 patients) of the phase I ivuxolimab trial. In the dose-escalation cohort, more than 80% of patients were male, and the mean age was around 60 years with a range of roughly 23 to 79. Peripheral TCRbeta sequencing aimed to test whether ivuxolimab altered TCR sequence diversity and caused clonal T-cell expansion. Among the roughly 50 dose-escalation patients, 19 had hepatocellular carcinoma, roughly 15 melanoma, 9 renal cell carcinoma and 9 head and neck cancer. Study-level results and caveats: Which antigens the clonally expanded peripheral T cells were specific for was not determined. At doses from 0.1 to 3.0 mg/kg, clonal expansion was seen in both CD4+ and CD8+ blood T cells between baseline and week 6. In partial responders in the 0.1-3.0 mg/kg groups, normalized peripheral clonal expansion was found to be among the lowest, especially among CD8+ T cells. Low levels of normalized T-cell clonal expansion were also seen in some patients who did not respond. After ivuxolimab, CD8+ T cells had more expanded clones than CD4+ T cells on average.

To sequence the TCRbeta CDR3 region, genomic DNA was isolated from the sorted cells. The immunoSEQ Assay was used to sequence the TCRbeta CDR3 regions. TCRdb re-hosts the immuneACCESS table, in-frame sequences only. Its copies lack some clones; in the studies checked, an unresolved V gene accounts for under half of them, and the cause for the rest is not known. Within this sample are about 36,000 clones, with about 81% of them counted one time only. 13% of the sample is held by the ten biggest clonotypes. The CDR3 numbers 14 residues from cysteine through phenylalanine. Only the CDR3 part of the read is kept: 42 bases, read in frame from the first base. In the germline V gene, CDR1 corresponds to MDHEN and CDR2 to SYDVKM. V lost 3 bases and J lost 7 bases, and the count of bases not matched to a germline gene is 9. Patients with autoimmune disease history or receiving systemic immunosuppression were excluded from the trial. Peripheral blood for TCR sequencing was collected from all dose cohorts at baseline, on cycle 4 day 1, and on cycle 7 day 1. Samples came from an open-label, multicenter, first-in-human phase I dose-escalation trial of ivuxolimab. Adults with locally advanced or metastatic melanoma, renal cell carcinoma, hepatocellular carcinoma or head and neck squamous cell carcinoma were enrolled in the trial. Before TCR sequencing, CD4+ T cells and CD8+ T cells from peripheral blood were sorted into separate populations.

Concerning this clone: There is no known antigen for this receptor. Base qualities are missing; no much larger clone stands one base away.

Sequencing was performed on CD4+ or CD8+ T cells sorted from blood, taken in a trial of the OX40 agonist ivuxolimab. The chain is made from TRBV28 and TRBJ2-7, and 7 junction bases match TRBD2. The sequence came from an adult with an advanced solid tumor such as melanoma, head and neck, liver or kidney cancer. For the CDR3, the sequence is CASSFGGGSKEQYF. At the DNA level, the sequence is TGTGCCAGCAGTTTCGGGGGAGGGTCTAAGGAGCAGTACTTC.